This entry describes one T cell receptor (beta chain). V lost 4 bases, J lost 8 bases, and 12 bases stayed unmatched. This CDR3 region has 16 residues. CDR1 is LGHNA and CDR2 is YSLEER in the germline V gene. Some clones are missing from TCRdb's copy, which holds only in-frame ones; the method was immunoSEQ multiplex PCR. The sample holds about 140,000 clones, about four fifths seen once. Adults between roughly 18 and 95 years of age took part from fewer than 30 US areas. The sample is drawn from a study of blood T cell repertoires in COVID-19. This chain joins TRBV4-3 and TRBJ2-1, with 9 bases lining up with TRBD1. This sequence originates from a man aged 40-49 years with acute COVID-19. Sequencing was done on a sample of PBMCs or T cells enriched from blood (not recorded which). CDR3 region: CASSRRTGENLHEQFF. DNA for the CDR3: TGCGCCAGCAGCCGGCGGACAGGGGAGAATCTCCATGAGCAGTTCTTC.